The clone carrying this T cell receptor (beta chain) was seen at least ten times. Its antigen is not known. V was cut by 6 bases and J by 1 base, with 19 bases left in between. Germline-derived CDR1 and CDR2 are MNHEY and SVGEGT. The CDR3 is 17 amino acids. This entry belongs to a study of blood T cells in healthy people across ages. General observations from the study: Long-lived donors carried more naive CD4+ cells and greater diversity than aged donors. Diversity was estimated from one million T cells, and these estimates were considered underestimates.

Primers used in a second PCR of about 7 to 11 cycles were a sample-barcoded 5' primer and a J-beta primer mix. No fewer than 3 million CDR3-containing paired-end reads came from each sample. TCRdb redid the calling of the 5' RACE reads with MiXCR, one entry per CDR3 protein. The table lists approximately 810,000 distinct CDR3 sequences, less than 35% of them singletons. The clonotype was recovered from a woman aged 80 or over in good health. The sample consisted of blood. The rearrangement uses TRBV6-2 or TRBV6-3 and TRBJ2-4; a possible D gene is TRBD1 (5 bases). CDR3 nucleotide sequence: TGTGCCAGCAGCCAGATTCTTTCAGGGATGGCCAAAAACATTCAGTACTTC. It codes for CASSQILSGMAKNIQYF.